These 5 T cell receptor beta chains were sequenced from one sample in a study of shared clonotypes between healthy human individuals. Terminally differentiated effector memory CD45RA+ cells were excluded from the naive CD8 cells, which were CD45RO-negative and positively selected for CCR7. Measured with immunoSEQ multiplex PCR; TCRdb has only the in-frame clones, and not every one. The sample holds 1.5 million to 2.5 million clones, roughly 95% seen once. The sample consisted of naive CD8+ T cells sorted from blood. The receptor set was obtained from a young man in good health.

This clone was seen only once. The V and J genes are TRBV27 and TRBJ2-2; D uncertain. V was pared by 8 bases and J by 5 bases, with 15 bases between. This CDR3 is built from 14 residues. CDR1 MNHEY and CDR2 SMNVEV come from the germline V gene (reference sequence). In DNA, the CDR3 is TGTGCCAGCTGTAGCTTGGAGACTACCGGGGAGCTGTTTTTT. Translating it yields CASCSLETTGELFF.

The chain combines TRBV6-5 with TRBJ1-4; no definite D call. The CDR3 is made up of 14 amino acids. V lost 0 bases and J 6 bases, leaving 8 bases between the germline ends. CDR1 and CDR2 (germline): MNHEY, SVGAGI. CDR3 nucleotides: TGTGCCAGCAGTTACTCGTGGGTGGATGAAAAACTGTTTTTT. Its translation is CASSYSWVDEKLFF.

The chain uses TRBV6-5 and TRBJ2-3; 7 bases align to TRBD2. This CDR3 has 14 amino acids. Germline loops: CDR1 MNHEY, CDR2 SVGAGI. Germline trimming cut 0 bases from V and 6 bases from J; bases unmatched to any gene: 3. The CDR3 DNA sequence: TGTGCCAGCAGTTACTCGCCCGGGAGGGATACGCAGTATTTT. Protein: CASSYSPGRDTQYF.

About this clone itself: Other DNA sequences of this sample code for an identical CDR3. The chain employs TRBV5-1 and TRBJ2-5, with D perhaps assigned TRBD1 or TRBD2 (5 bases each). V was cut by 3 bases and J by 0 bases, with 12 bases left in between. The germline CDR1 and CDR2 sequences are SGHRS and YFSETQ. This CDR3 has 15 amino acids. CDR3 sequence (DNA): TGCGCCAGCAGCTCCGGGACGGCGTACCAAGAGACCCAGTACTTC. Translation: CASSSGTAYQETQYF.

The CDR3 DNA reads TGCGCCAGCAGCATCCAAGTCAGCGGGAGGGCCGAGACCCAGTACTTC. Translation: CASSIQVSGRAETQYF. This chain links TRBV5-1 with TRBJ2-5, with 10 bases aligning to TRBD2. Losses at the gene ends were 4 bases for V and 5 bases for J; bases not matched to a gene: 11. The length of the CDR3 is 16 residues. Germline V gene sequence: CDR1 SGHRS, CDR2 YFSETQ.